These 27 T cell receptor beta chains share one sample of origin, sequenced in a study of blood T cell repertoires in COVID-19 (dated by TCRdb to the early 2020s). The library was prepared using the immunoSEQ multiplex PCR assay. TCRdb carries this immuneACCESS record with in-frame sequences only. Its versions omit some clonotypes, under half of them owing to an unresolved V gene in the studies checked, with the rest unexplained. Here the sample has about 110,000 clones; 88% occur a single time. 2% to 3% of the sample is in the top ten clones. Sequenced sample: peripheral blood. The receptor source for this set is a human donor in a cohort sampled during active COVID-19.

Here the CDR3 DNA reads TGCGCCAGCAGCTTGGTGTCTCCAGGGGCAGTCGGTGAAAAACTGTTTTTT. This sequence encodes CASSLVSPGAVGEKLFF. The V and J genes are TRBV5-1 and TRBJ1-4; TRBD1 is a possible D gene (6 bases). CDR1 SGHRS and CDR2 YFSETQ come from the germline V gene. The CDR3 runs to 17 residues. V was shortened by 0 bases and J by 7 bases, with 19 bases between the two germline ends.

This chain joins TRBV19 and TRBJ2-3; D might be TRBD2 (7 bases). The germline CDR1 and CDR2 sequences are LNHDA and SQIVND (reference sequence). V lost 5 bases, J lost 0 bases, and 15 bases lay in between. The CDR3 loop spans 16 amino acids. The CDR3 DNA reads as TGTGCCAGTAGTCCCAAGGGGGGGCTAAGCACAGATACGCAGTATTTT. Amino acid sequence: CASSPKGGLSTDTQYF. Complete variable domain (other parts from reference TRBV19 and TRBJ2-3): DGGITQSPKYLFRKEGQNVTLSCEQNLNHDAMYWYRQDPGQGLRLIYYSQIVNDFQKGDIAEGYSVSREKKESFPLTVTSAQKNPTAFYLCASSPKGGLSTDTQYFGPGTRLTVL.

V and J are TRBV5-1 and TRBJ2-7; TRBD2 aligns across 7 bases. Per germline, CDR1 SGHRS and CDR2 YFSETQ. Losses at the gene ends were 0 bases for V and 2 bases for J; bases not matched to a gene: 2. CDR3 length equals 14 residues. CDR3 amino acids: CASSLASGAYEQYF. The CDR3 bases are TGCGCCAGCAGCTTGGCTAGCGGCGCCTACGAGCAGTACTTC.

This clone was seen a handful of times. This chain joins TRBV3-1 (or the pseudogene TRBV3-2) and TRBJ2-3, with TRBD2 identical over 9 bases. The CDR3 has 17 residues. Per the germline V gene, CDR1 is LGHDT and CDR2 is YNNKEL (reference sequence). Trimming cost V 1 base and J 2 bases; bases outside gene matches: 7. CDR3 region: CASSQGVSGGSTDTQYF. The CDR3 nucleotides read TGTGCCAGCAGCCAAGGTGTTAGCGGGGGCTCCACAGATACGCAGTATTTT.

The chain is built from TRBV13 and TRBJ2-1; 9 bases align to TRBD2. Germline values: CDR1 PRHDT, CDR2 FYEKMQ (reference sequence). With 2 bases clipped from V and 4 bases from J, the junction kept 6 bases outside the gene matches. The CDR3 totals 16 residues. CDR3 loop: CASSLLTSGSYNEQFF. DNA of the CDR3: TGTGCCAGCAGCTTATTAACTAGCGGGTCTTACAATGAGCAGTTCTTC. The full variable domain, with the rest looked up from reference TRBV13 and TRBJ2-1, is AAGVIQSPRHLIKEKRETATLKCYPIPRHDTVYWYQQGPGQDPQFLISFYEKMQSDKGSIPDRFSAQQFSDYHSELNMSSLELGDSALYFCASSLLTSGSYNEQFFGPGTRLTVL.

This chain uses TRBV5-6 with TRBJ2-7; tentative D call: TRBD2 (6 bases). Trimming took 2 bases from V and 6 from J, leaving 9 bases between them. The CDR3 has 12 amino acids. CDR1 and CDR2 (germline): SGHDT, YYEEEE. This CDR3 is CASSLGGSEQYF. The CDR3 DNA sequence: TGTGCCAGCAGCTTAGGAGGGAGCGAGCAGTACTTC.

The chain uses TRBV12-3 or TRBV12-4 and TRBJ2-7, with D tentatively TRBD1 (6 bases). There are 13 residues in the CDR3. Trimming pared 10 bases from V and 6 bases from J, leaving 19 bases between. The CDR3 loop is CAILGGNHTEQYF. CDR3 sequence (DNA): TGTGCCATCTTAGGGGGTAATCACACCGAGCAGTACTTC.

This chain uses TRBV7-9 with TRBJ1-4; D is unresolved. Germline V gene data show CDR1 as SEHNR and CDR2 as FQNEAQ (reference sequence). Trimming stripped 4 bases from V and 3 bases from J, with 15 bases between. The CDR3 spans 16 residues. DNA for the CDR3: TGTGCCAGCAGCTACTGGAGCGGAACAGCTAATGAAAAACTGTTTTTT. This encodes CASSYWSGTANEKLFF. Drawing the rest from reference TRBV7-9 and TRBJ1-4, the complete variable domain is DTGVSQNPRHKITKRGQNVTFRCDPISEHNRLYWYRQTLGQGPEFLTYFQNEAQLEKSRLLSDRFSAERPKGSFSTLEIQRTEQGDSAMYLCASSYWSGTANEKLFFGSGTQLSVL.

The gene calls are TRBV18 and TRBJ2-1; TRBD2 matches 10 bases. Germline lookup yields CDR1 KGHSH and CDR2 LQKENI. The V and J ends lost 6 bases and 9 bases, in that order; junction bases with no gene match: 8. This CDR3 region has 14 residues. CDR3: CASSSGRYLSEQFF. For the CDR3, the DNA is TGTGCCAGCTCTAGCGGGAGGTACCTAAGTGAGCAGTTCTTC.

This chain joins TRBV24-1 and TRBJ2-2; a possible D gene is TRBD2 (6 bases). Germline V gene sequence: CDR1 KGHDR, CDR2 SFDVKD. V was clipped by 3 bases and J by 4 bases, with 11 bases between them. This CDR3 is 15 amino acids long. Here the CDR3 DNA reads TGTGCCACCAGTGATCAAACGGGACTCACCGGGGAGCTGTTTTTT. It is translated as CATSDQTGLTGELFF.

The chain is built from TRBV27 and TRBJ2-7; D is perhaps TRBD1 (5 bases). CDR3 length: 13 amino acids. Germline CDR1 reads MNHEY; CDR2 reads SMNVEV (reference sequence). The V and J ends lost 5 bases and 6 bases respectively, with 14 bases between them. This CDR3 reads CASSIQVWGEQYF. As DNA, the CDR3 is TGTGCCAGCAGTATACAGGTTTGGGGCGAGCAGTACTTC.

The chain couples TRBV7-9 to TRBJ2-7; 8 positions match TRBD1. CDR1 is SEHNR, CDR2 FQNEAQ, per germline (reference sequence). The CDR3 runs 14 residues. Losses at the gene ends were 3 bases for V and 6 bases for J; bases not matched to a gene: 7. The CDR3 region is CASSFQGARGEQYF. CDR3 sequence (DNA): TGTGCCAGCAGCTTCCAGGGGGCCCGGGGCGAGCAGTACTTC.

The rearrangement uses TRBV2 and TRBJ2-5; possible D gene TRBD2, 6 bases. This CDR3 contains 14 residues. V lost 7 bases and J 4 bases, leaving 16 bases between the germline ends. From germline, CDR1 is SNHLY and CDR2 FYNNEI. CDR3 sequence (DNA): TGTGCCAGCACCCCCGATAGGGGACTAGAGACCCAGTACTTC. Encoded protein: CASTPDRGLETQYF.

This sequence joins TRBV29-1 and TRBJ2-1, with TRBD2 matching 11 bases. With 6 bases clipped from V and 5 bases from J, the junction kept 3 bases outside the gene matches. CDR1 is SQVTM, CDR2 ANQGSEA, per germline. CDR3 length: 13 amino acids. CDR3 sequence reads: CSVLAGVNNEQFF. The CDR3 DNA sequence: TGCAGCGTACTAGCGGGGGTTAACAATGAGCAGTTCTTC.

V and J are TRBV7-9 and TRBJ2-5; D not resolved. The CDR3 is 15 residues long. The V end lost 1 base, the J end lost 4 bases, and 13 bases lay between the germline ends. Germline V gives CDR1 SEHNR, CDR2 FQNEAQ (reference sequence). The CDR3 DNA is TGTGCCAGCAGCTTAGTTGAGGTGGTCAGAGAGACCCAGTACTTC. The encoded protein is CASSLVEVVRETQYF.

The chain is built from TRBV20-1 and TRBJ2-1; 7 nucleotides match TRBD1. Per germline, CDR1 DFQATT and CDR2 SNEGSKA (reference sequence). The CDR3 is 11 amino acids. J was trimmed by 9 bases and V by 5 bases; bases with no gene match: 4. The CDR3 here is CSAYDRVEQFF. CDR3 sequence (DNA): TGCAGTGCTTACGACAGGGTTGAGCAGTTCTTC.

This chain connects TRBV28 to TRBJ2-1; 15 positions agree with TRBD2. This CDR3 has 16 amino acids. With V trimmed by 4 bases and J by 5 bases, 3 bases remained unmatched. CDR1 is MDHEN and CDR2 is SYDVKM in the germline V gene. As DNA, the CDR3 is TGTGCCAGCAGTTCTGGACTAGCGGGGGGGGACAATGAGCAGTTCTTC. It translates to CASSSGLAGGDNEQFF.

The chain links TRBV7-2 to TRBJ2-1, with TRBD2 matching 14 bases. The CDR3 loop spans 14 amino acids. CDR1 is SGHTA, CDR2 FQGNSA, per germline. J gave up 9 bases and V 3 bases, and 1 base lay outside the gene matches. CDR3 protein: CASSFGLAGGEQFF. Here the CDR3 DNA reads TGTGCCAGCAGCTTTGGACTAGCGGGAGGTGAGCAGTTCTTC. The complete variable domain, with remaining parts taken from reference TRBV7-2 and TRBJ2-1, reads GAGVSQSPSNKVTEKGKDVELRCDPISGHTALYWYRQSLGQGLEFLIYFQGNSAPDKSGLPSDRFSAERTGGSVSTLTIQRTQQEDSAVYLCASSFGLAGGEQFFGPGTRLTVL.

The rearrangement uses TRBV5-1 and TRBJ1-4, with D possibly matching TRBD1 (5 bases). CDR3 size: 14 residues. Trimming cost V 0 bases and J 5 bases, with 8 bases left between them. Germline V gives CDR1 SGHRS, CDR2 YFSETQ. Here the CDR3 reads CASSLAGGNEKLFF. CDR3 sequence (DNA): TGCGCCAGCAGCTTGGCGGGGGGGAATGAAAAACTGTTTTTT.

This sequence joins TRBV10-2 and TRBJ2-7, with 7 bases aligning to TRBD1. CDR3 length: 11 amino acids. The germline CDR1 and CDR2 sequences are WSHSY and SAAADI. V shed 6 bases and J 6 bases; nucleotides not matched to a gene: 2. CDR3 amino acids: CASSTGVEQYF. The CDR3 DNA reads TGCGCCAGCAGCACAGGGGTCGAGCAGTACTTC.

This chain joins TRBV25-1 and TRBJ1-4; D ambiguous. The V end lost 10 bases, the J end lost 6 bases, and 9 bases lay between the germline ends. The V gene's germline CDR1 is MGHDK and CDR2 SYGVNS. The CDR3 sequence is 11 residues long. CDR3 DNA: TGTGCCACCGCGGGCGATGAAAAACTGTTTTTT. Translating gives CATAGDEKLFF.

The chain is built from TRBV5-5 and TRBJ1-2, with D hard to call. Germline CDR1 is SGHKS and CDR2 is YYEKEE (reference sequence). Deletions cut 3 bases from V and 1 base from J, with 10 bases between. The CDR3 loop spans 14 amino acids. DNA of the CDR3: TGTGCCAGCAGCTGGCTCGAGGTTAACTATGGCTACACCTTC. The encoded protein is CASSWLEVNYGYTF.

The chain employs TRBV7-6 and TRBJ2-1; D might be TRBD2 (7 bases). The CDR3 covers 15 residues. The germline V gene encodes CDR1 SGHVS and CDR2 FNYEAQ. V gave up 0 bases and J gave up 7 bases, with 13 bases separating them. For the CDR3, the DNA is TGTGCCAGCAGCTTAGCGGGGGGGCCGAGGAATGAGCAGTTCTTC. This translates into CASSLAGGPRNEQFF.

The rearrangement uses TRBV7-9 and TRBJ1-1, with no clear D. With 3 bases removed from V and 1 base from J, the gap between germline ends came to 6 bases. The CDR3 extends over 13 amino acids. Germline V gene sequence: CDR1 SEHNR, CDR2 FQNEAQ (reference sequence). CDR3 in amino acids: CASSLSQNTEAFF. For the CDR3, the DNA is TGTGCCAGCAGCTTGTCCCAGAACACTGAAGCTTTCTTT.

This clone was found once. The gene calls are TRBV29-1 and TRBJ2-3; D perhaps matches TRBD2 (5 bases). Germline CDR1 is SQVTM and CDR2 is ANQGSEA. V was trimmed by 2 bases and J by 10 bases, leaving 13 bases between them. There are 12 residues in the CDR3. Written as DNA, the CDR3 is TGCAGCGTTGAACGTACCCTCGGGGCGCAGTATTTT. Protein: CSVERTLGAQYF.

The rearrangement links TRBV4-1 to TRBJ1-6; 8 bases line up with TRBD1. Germline V gene data show CDR1 as MGHRA and CDR2 as YSYEKL. The length of the CDR3 is 16 residues. V dropped 1 base and J dropped 6; count of bases not matched to a gene: 5. The CDR3 loop is CASSQAPTGVNSPLHF. CDR3 DNA: TGCGCCAGCAGCCAAGCCCCGACAGGGGTTAATTCACCCCTCCACTTT.

J is TRBJ2-3 and V is TRBV28, with unresolved D. Germline assignment: CDR1 MDHEN and CDR2 SYDVKM. Trimming stripped 4 bases from V and 4 bases from J, with 21 bases between. CDR3 length: 17 amino acids. The CDR3 region has the DNA TGTGCCAGCAGTTCACCCGACAACCCCGGTTTCGCAGATACGCAGTATTTT. This codes for CASSSPDNPGFADTQYF.